Following are 22 T cell receptor beta chains from one sample sequenced in a study of beta chain features in type 1 diabetes. The entirety of the isolated RNA underwent reverse transcription, so expressed TCRB transcripts were sequenced. Measured with immunoSEQ multiplex PCR; TCRdb has only the in-frame clones, and not every one. The profile shows about 150,000 clones, 7% to 10% of them singletons. The sample taken for sequencing was central memory CD4+ T cells from blood. These TCRs come from a woman aged 18-29 years in good health.

This clone was seen a few times. The chain carries TRBV11-2 and TRBJ2-7, with D possibly TRBD1 on 6 matching bases. CDR1 and CDR2 (germline): SGHAT, FQNNGV. Trimming pared 6 bases from V and 0 bases from J, leaving 15 bases between. The CDR3 length is 15 residues. This chain's CDR3 is CASRLTADSSYEQYF. As DNA, the CDR3 is TGTGCCAGCAGACTTACGGCGGACAGCTCCTACGAGCAGTACTTC.

V is TRBV30 and J is TRBJ1-6; D remains unclear. Looked up from germline, CDR1 is GTSNPN and CDR2 is SVGIG (reference sequence). The CDR3 has 12 residues. Trimming left V 4 bases short and J 3 bases short, with 4 bases between. CDR3 nucleotide sequence: TGTGCCTGGACAGTCTATAATTCACCCCTCCACTTT. This codes for CAWTVYNSPLHF.

The chain is built from TRBV11-1 and TRBJ1-1; tentative D call: TRBD1 (6 bases). The CDR3 contains 14 residues. Germline V gives CDR1 SGHAT, CDR2 FQDESV (reference sequence). V was cut by 4 bases and J by 1 base, with 10 bases left in between. The CDR3 loop reads CASSSQGWNTEAFF. The CDR3 DNA reads as TGTGCCAGCAGCTCACAGGGATGGAACACTGAAGCTTTCTTT.

This clone appeared a few times. The same CDR3 arises from other DNA sequences in this sample as well. The gene calls are TRBV5-4 and TRBJ2-5; 13 nucleotides line up with TRBD2. J was trimmed by 2 bases and V by 2 bases; bases with no gene match: 3. Germline lookup yields CDR1 SGHNT and CDR2 YYREEE (reference sequence). The CDR3 has 16 amino acids. The CDR3 nucleotides read TGTGCCAGCAGCTTTAGACTAGCGGGGGGACAAGAGACCCAGTACTTC. This gives the protein CASSFRLAGGQETQYF. Looking up the rest from reference TRBV5-4 and TRBJ2-5 gives the full variable domain: ETGVTQSPTHLIKTRGQQVTLRCSSQSGHNTVSWYQQALGQGPQFIFQYYREEENGRGNFPPRFSGLQFPNYSSELNVNALELDDSALYLCASSFRLAGGQETQYFGPGTRLLVL.

This clone was counted at least ten times. The chain employs TRBV9 and TRBJ1-4; 7 bases are a match to TRBD1. This CDR3 is built from 14 residues. The trim removed 3 bases at V and 2 bases at J, leaving 1 base unmatched. The germline V gene encodes CDR1 SGDLS and CDR2 YYNGEE. CDR3 sequence reads: CASSGQGTNEKLFF. DNA for the CDR3: TGTGCCAGCAGCGGACAGGGTACTAATGAAAAACTGTTTTTT.

The rearrangement joins TRBV5-1 to TRBJ2-3; weak D call: TRBD1 (6 bases). The CDR3 is 16 amino acids. Trimming removed 4 bases from V and 2 bases from J, with 17 bases in between. CDR1 is SGHRS and CDR2 is YFSETQ in the germline V gene. CDR3 loop: CASSRGQTLDTDTQYF. CDR3 nucleotides: TGCGCCAGCAGCCGAGGACAGACCTTAGACACAGATACGCAGTATTTT.

The rearrangement links TRBV19 to TRBJ1-2; 8 bases are a match to TRBD1. V shed 5 bases, J shed 6 bases, and the junction held 11 bases outside the gene matches. The CDR3 loop spans 15 amino acids. CDR1 and CDR2 (germline): LNHDA, SQIVND (reference sequence). CDR3 residues: CASSPLGQGGNGYTF. The CDR3 bases are TGTGCCAGTAGTCCCCTCGGACAGGGTGGCAATGGCTACACCTTC.

V usage is TRBV2 and J usage is TRBJ2-2; 12 bases match TRBD2. V shed 6 bases and J 6 bases; nucleotides not matched to a gene: 5. Germline V gives CDR1 SNHLY, CDR2 FYNNEI. The CDR3 is made up of 15 amino acids. CDR3 bases: TGTGCCAGCAGGCTAGCGGGGGGGACGGCCGGGGAGCTGTTTTTT. This codes for CASRLAGGTAGELFF.

This clone was counted a few times. The genes are TRBV10-3 and TRBJ2-1; TRBD2 is a possible D gene (6 bases). The V end lost 6 bases, the J end lost 5 bases, and 11 bases lay between the germline ends. From germline, CDR1 is ENHRY and CDR2 SYGVKD. The CDR3 loop spans 13 amino acids. The CDR3: CAIRGTWDNEQFF. The CDR3 DNA follows: TGTGCCATCAGGGGGACTTGGGACAATGAGCAGTTCTTC.

This clone has a handful of counts. The genes are TRBV6-6 and TRBJ2-1, with TRBD1 matching 7 bases. V shed 8 bases, J shed 6 bases, and the junction held 1 base outside the gene matches. The CDR3 extends over 11 amino acids. Germline V CDR1 and CDR2: MNHNY, SVGAGI (reference sequence). The CDR3 loop reads CASGQANEQFF. The CDR3 DNA reads as TGTGCCAGCGGACAGGCCAATGAGCAGTTCTTC.

V usage is TRBV30 and J usage is TRBJ2-7; the match to TRBD1 covers 9 bases. The CDR3 length is 14 residues. Trimming removed 1 base from V and 1 base from J; junction bases left unmatched: 2. Germline V gene lookup returns CDR1 GTSNPN and CDR2 SVGIG (reference sequence). The CDR3, as DNA: TGTGCCTGGAGTGCGACAGGGGGGTCCTACGAGCAGTACTTC. Its translation is CAWSATGGSYEQYF.

This clone was seen only a few times. CDR3 region: CAWSPTGRGGNIQYF. The CDR3 DNA sequence: TGTGCCTGGAGCCCAACAGGGCGAGGGGGAAACATTCAGTACTTC. This rearrangement joins TRBV30 to TRBJ2-4, with a tentative D call TRBD1 (6 bases). CDR3 length equals 15 residues. Looked up from germline, CDR1 is GTSNPN and CDR2 is SVGIG (reference sequence). Trimming removed 3 bases at V and 6 bases at J, with 18 bases between. The full variable domain, completed using reference TRBV30 and TRBJ2-4, is SQTIHQWPATLVQPVGSPLSLECTVEGTSNPNLYWYRQAAGRGLQLLFYSVGIGQISSEVPQNLSASRPQDRQFILSSKKLLLSDSGFYLCAWSPTGRGGNIQYFGAGTRLSVL.

This clone came up a few times. The CDR3 reads CAIIGQGGYGYTF. CDR3 nucleotide sequence: TGTGCCATCATCGGACAGGGAGGGTATGGCTACACCTTC. J is TRBJ1-2 and V is TRBV10-3; 8 bases are a match to TRBD1. CDR1 ENHRY and CDR2 SYGVKD come from the germline V gene. CDR3 length equals 13 residues. Trimming took 7 bases from V and 5 from J; bases not matched to a gene: 6.

This clone was recorded at least ten times. The rearrangement uses TRBV18 and TRBJ2-5; 8 bases line up with TRBD1. J was trimmed by 3 bases and V by 5 bases; bases with no gene match: 2. The CDR3 is 13 residues long. Germline assignment: CDR1 KGHSH and CDR2 LQKENI. CDR3 DNA sequence: TGTGCCAGCTCATCGGGACAGGAAGAGACCCAGTACTTC. It yields the protein CASSSGQEETQYF.

This clone was counted many times. The CDR3 protein is CASSQASLGNIQYF. Here the CDR3 DNA reads TGTGCCAGCAGCCAAGCGAGTCTCGGGAACATTCAGTACTTC. The chain couples TRBV14 to TRBJ2-4, with D uncertain. Germline V gene data show CDR1 as SGHDN and CDR2 as FVKESK. The V end was cut by 1 base, the J end by 7 bases, with 11 bases between. This CDR3 contains 14 residues.

The chain links TRBV9 to TRBJ1-1; TRBD1 matches 10 bases. V shed 4 bases, J shed 4 bases, and the junction held 7 bases outside the gene matches. Germline V gene data show CDR1 as SGDLS and CDR2 as YYNGEE. There are 15 residues in the CDR3. The CDR3 DNA follows: TGTGCCAGCAGCCCTAACCGGGACAGGGGCACTGAAGCTTTCTTT. Residues: CASSPNRDRGTEAFF.

In its sample, this clone was seen many times. V gene TRBV29-1 combines with J gene TRBJ2-5; 8 bases fit TRBD2. This CDR3 contains 13 residues. With 4 bases clipped from V and 5 bases from J, the junction kept 6 bases outside the gene matches. CDR1 is SQVTM and CDR2 is ANQGSEA in the germline V gene. The CDR3 reads CSVVTGGGETQYF. The CDR3, as DNA: TGCAGCGTTGTAACGGGAGGGGGGGAGACCCAGTACTTC.

The V gene is TRBV12-5, the J gene TRBJ2-7, with D uncertain. Germline CDR1 LGHNT, CDR2 FRNRAP. The CDR3 is made up of 14 amino acids. Trimming shortened V by 4 bases and J by 0 bases, and 10 bases separated the two germline ends. The CDR3 is CASGSDLNSYEQYF. The CDR3 DNA reads TGTGCTAGTGGTTCCGACTTGAACTCCTACGAGCAGTACTTC.

V gene TRBV18 combines with J gene TRBJ2-7, with a weak D call TRBD1 (5 bases). The CDR3 consists of 14 residues. The V end was cut by 5 bases, the J end by 0 bases, with 11 bases between. CDR1 and CDR2 (germline): KGHSH, LQKENI. In DNA form, the CDR3 reads TGTGCCAGCTCAGCCGACAGAAGCTCCTACGAGCAGTACTTC. Its protein is CASSADRSSYEQYF.

This clone was counted ten times or more. The V gene is TRBV9, the J gene TRBJ2-7; possibly TRBD2 for D (6 bases). CDR1 SGDLS and CDR2 YYNGEE come from the germline V gene. Trimming took 0 bases from V and 10 from J, leaving 11 bases between them. There are 12 residues in the CDR3. This CDR3 is CASSVVGGRQYF. The CDR3 DNA is TGTGCCAGCAGCGTAGTAGGAGGGAGACAGTACTTC.

This clone was seen more than once but under ten times. The chain has TRBV11-2 and TRBJ2-2; 9 bases map to TRBD1. Germline CDR1 is SGHAT and CDR2 is FQNNGV. The CDR3 runs to 15 residues. The V gene end was trimmed by 4 bases and the J gene end by 1 base; junction bases not matched to a gene: 1. The DNA of the CDR3 is TGTGCCAGCAGCTCGGACAGGGGGAACACCGGGGAGCTGTTTTTT. The encoded protein is CASSSDRGNTGELFF.

This clone appeared a few times. The gene calls are TRBV5-1 and TRBJ1-2, with 8 bases fitting TRBD1. The germline V gene encodes CDR1 SGHRS and CDR2 YFSETQ. V trimming: 4 bases; J trimming: 8 bases; junction bases outside the gene matches: 7. This CDR3 region has 13 residues. Here the CDR3 reads CASSEDRVGGYTF. The CDR3, as DNA: TGCGCCAGCAGCGAGGACAGGGTTGGAGGCTACACCTTC.